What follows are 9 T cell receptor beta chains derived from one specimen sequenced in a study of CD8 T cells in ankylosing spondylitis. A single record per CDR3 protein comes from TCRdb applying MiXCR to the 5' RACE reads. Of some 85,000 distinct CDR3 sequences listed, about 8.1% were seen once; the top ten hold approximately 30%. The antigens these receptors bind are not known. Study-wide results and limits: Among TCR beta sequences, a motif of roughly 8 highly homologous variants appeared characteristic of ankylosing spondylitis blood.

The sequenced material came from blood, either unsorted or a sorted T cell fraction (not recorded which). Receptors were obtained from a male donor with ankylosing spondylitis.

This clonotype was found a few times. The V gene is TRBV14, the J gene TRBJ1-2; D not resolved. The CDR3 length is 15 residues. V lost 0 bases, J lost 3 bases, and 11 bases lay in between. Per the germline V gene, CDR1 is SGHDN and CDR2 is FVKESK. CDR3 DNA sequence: TGTGCCAGCAGCCAAGACTGGCAAAATTACTATGGCTACACCTTC. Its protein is CASSQDWQNYYGYTF.

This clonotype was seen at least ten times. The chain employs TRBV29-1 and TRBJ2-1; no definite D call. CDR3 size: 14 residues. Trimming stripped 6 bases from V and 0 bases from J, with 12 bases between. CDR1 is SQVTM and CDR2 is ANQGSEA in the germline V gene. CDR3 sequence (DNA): TGCAGCGTGCCCCCACAGCGCTCCTACAATGAGCAGTTCTTC. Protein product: CSVPPQRSYNEQFF.

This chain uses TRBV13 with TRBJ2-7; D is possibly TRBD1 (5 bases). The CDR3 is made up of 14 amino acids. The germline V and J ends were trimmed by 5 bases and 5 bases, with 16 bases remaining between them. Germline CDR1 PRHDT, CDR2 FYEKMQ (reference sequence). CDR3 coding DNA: TGTGCCAGCAGCCTCGCAGGGCACAGTAACGAGCAGTACGTC. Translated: CASSLAGHSNEQYV.

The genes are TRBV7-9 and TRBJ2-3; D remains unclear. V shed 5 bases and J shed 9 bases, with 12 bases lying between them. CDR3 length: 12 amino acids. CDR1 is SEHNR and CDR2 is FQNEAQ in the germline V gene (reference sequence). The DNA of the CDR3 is TGTGCCAGCAGCCAGGACCTAGTGACGCAGTATTTT. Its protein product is CASSQDLVTQYF.

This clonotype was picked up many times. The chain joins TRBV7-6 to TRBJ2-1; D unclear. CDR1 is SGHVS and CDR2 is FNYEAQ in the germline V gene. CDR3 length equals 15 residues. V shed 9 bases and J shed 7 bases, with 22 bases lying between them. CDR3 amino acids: CASSITPGLKNEQFF. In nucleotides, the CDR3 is TGTGCCAGTAGCATTACCCCCGGGTTGAAGAATGAGCAGTTCTTC.

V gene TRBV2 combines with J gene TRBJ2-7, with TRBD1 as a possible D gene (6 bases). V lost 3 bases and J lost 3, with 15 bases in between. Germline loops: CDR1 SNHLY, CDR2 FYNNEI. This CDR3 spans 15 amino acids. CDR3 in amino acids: CASSEDKTGRYEQYF. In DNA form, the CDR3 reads TGTGCCAGCAGTGAGGACAAGACAGGCCGCTACGAGCAGTACTTC.

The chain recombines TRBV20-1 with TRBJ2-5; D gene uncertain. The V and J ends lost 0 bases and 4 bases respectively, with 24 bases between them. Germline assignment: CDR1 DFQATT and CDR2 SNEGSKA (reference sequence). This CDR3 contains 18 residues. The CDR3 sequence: CSARDLRTPYEGAETQYF. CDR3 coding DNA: TGCAGTGCTAGAGATCTCCGAACCCCATATGAAGGTGCAGAGACCCAGTACTTC.

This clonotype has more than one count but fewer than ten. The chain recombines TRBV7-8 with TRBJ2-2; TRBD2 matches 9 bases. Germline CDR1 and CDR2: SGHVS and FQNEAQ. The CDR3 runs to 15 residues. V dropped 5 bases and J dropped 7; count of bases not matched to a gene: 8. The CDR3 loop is CASSPSSGKGGELFF. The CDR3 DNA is TGTGCCAGCAGCCCCTCTAGCGGGAAGGGCGGGGAGCTGTTTTTT.

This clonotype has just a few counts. The CDR3 DNA reads TGTGCCAGTAGTATGATAGGACAAACCATGAACACTGAAGCTTTCTTT. Protein: CASSMIGQTMNTEAFF. The chain uses TRBV19 and TRBJ1-1; possibly TRBD1 for D (5 bases). The V gene's germline CDR1 is LNHDA and CDR2 SQIVND (reference sequence). V was trimmed by 3 bases and J by 0 bases, leaving 14 bases between them. The CDR3 spans 16 residues.